Below, one T cell receptor beta chain is given with its context. This sample was included in a study of T cell repertoires in cytomegalovirus infection. The CDR3 is 16 residues long. Trimming at V came to 0 bases and at J to 5 bases, leaving 5 bases not matched to a gene. Germline assignment: CDR1 LGHNA and CDR2 YSLEER. TCRdb reprocessed the reads via MiXCR and lists one record per CDR3 protein. This sample carries some 100,000 distinct CDR3 sequences, more than 20% of them seen once, and the ten largest clones take roughly 43%. The material sequenced was CD8+ T cells from PBMCs. The chain combines TRBV4-3 with TRBJ2-2; 8 bases are shared with TRBD2. This receptor was identified in a human donor in good health (CMV status not recorded). Some clones in this sample may be carry-over from other donors' samples. The chain's CDR3 is CASSQESGGRTGELFF. CDR3 bases: TGCGCCAGCAGCCAAGAATCGGGGGGGCGGACCGGGGAGCTGTTTTTT.